Listed below are T cell receptor beta chains from one sample, sequenced in a study of T-cell reconstitution after alpha-beta-depleted transplantation in children. TCRdb processed the PCR reads anew with MiXCR; each CDR3 protein has one entry. The sample consists of 150,000 to 250,000 distinct CDR3 sequences, about 6% of them appearing once. The specimen comprised PBMCs, sampled before TCRalphabeta/CD19-depleted stem cell transplant. The receptors derive from a girl under three years old with combined immunodeficiency, due to receive a stem cell transplant. Each CDR3 is given with its conserved first and last residue. A D gene is named only where the DNA matches it firmly. A clone size is listed for some rows: how often the clone was seen (once, few, many), or a class if it is expanded.

- TRBJ2-2 TRBV7-6 - 13 CASSSYPNGELFF TGTGCCAGCAGCTCCTATCCAAACGGGGAGCTGTTTTTT
TRBD1 TRBJ2-2 TRBV7-9 - 16 CASSSPGQGNTGELFF TGTGCCAGCAGCTCCCCGGGACAGGGGAACACCGGGGAGCTGTTTTTT
- TRBJ2-7 TRBV10-3 few 15 CAISESVRSSYEQYF TGTGCCATCAGTGAGTCCGTACGAAGCTCCTACGAGCAGTACTTC
- TRBJ2-1 TRBV7-2 many 15 CASSLVQGWLNEQFF TGTGCCAGCAGCTTAGTTCAGGGTTGGCTTAATGAGCAGTTCTTC
- TRBJ1-6 TRBV28 many 16 CASSPTERTPNSPLHF TGTGCCAGCAGTCCGACGGAACGGACACCCAATTCACCCCTCCACTTT
TRBD1 TRBJ1-2 TRBV7-2 few 14 CASSLTGQGYGYTF TGTGCCAGCAGCTTAACGGGACAGGGCTATGGCTACACCTTC
TRBD1 TRBJ1-5 TRBV12-3/TRBV12-4 many 13 CASRGPGGQPQHF TGTGCCAGCAGAGGTCCAGGGGGTCAGCCCCAGCATTTT
TRBD2 TRBJ2-7 TRBV29-1 many 13 CSAGTSVTYEQYF TGCAGCGCAGGGACTAGTGTAACCTACGAGCAGTACTTC
- TRBJ1-2 TRBV29-1 many 15 CSVGGGPLGLYGYTF TGCAGCGTTGGCGGGGGTCCTCTGGGGTTATATGGCTACACCTTC
- TRBJ1-1 TRBV28 few 15 CASILSRGSGTEAFF TGTGCCAGCATCCTTAGCCGGGGGTCGGGCACTGAAGCTTTCTTT
- TRBJ2-2 TRBV7-3 many 16 CASSLTGLGGTGELFF TGTGCCAGCAGCTTAACCGGACTAGGGGGCACCGGGGAGCTGTTTTTT
- TRBJ2-2 TRBV29-1 many 12 CSVSANTGELFF TGCAGCGTTTCAGCGAACACCGGGGAGCTGTTTTTT
- TRBJ1-5 TRBV12-3/TRBV12-4 many 13 CASSSQGNQPQHF TGTGCCAGCAGTTCCCAGGGAAATCAGCCCCAGCATTTT
TRBD2 TRBJ2-1 TRBV11-2 - 16 CASSLEVAGGPREQFF TGTGCCAGCAGCTTAGAAGTAGCGGGGGGGCCGAGGGAGCAGTTCTTC